This T cell receptor (beta chain) derives from a study of tumor and adjacent non-tumor tissue in lung cancer. Study summary: Some 4.2 million productive TCRbeta reads were obtained per sample on average.

The library came from three nested PCR rounds adapted from ARM-PCR protocols. TCRdb processed the multiplex PCR reads anew with MiXCR; each CDR3 protein has one entry. The sample carries roughly 120,000 distinct CDR3 sequences, 60% to 80% recorded once. Study-level points and caveats: Top 100 clones took a larger repertoire share in normal lung.

This clonotype was observed a handful of times. The antigen remains unidentified. A much larger clone lies one base from this, so it may be a read error. Between the trimmed V and J ends, which lost 0 bases and 9 bases, there was a span of 20 bases. There are 16 residues in the CDR3. CDR1 and CDR2 from the germline V gene are LGHNA and YSLEER. RNA was extracted from bulk tissue without any cell sorting. Sequences were obtained from lung tumor tissue. The sequence derives from a woman in her sixties with non-small cell lung cancer. This rearrangement joins TRBV4-3 to TRBJ2-5; TRBD1 or TRBD2 may be the D gene (5 bases each). CDR3 sequence (DNA): TGCGCCAGCAGCCAAGAAGGTCGGGGCTGGAGTGAGGCCCAGTACTTC. Its protein product is CASSQEGRGWSEAQYF.